This TCR beta chain was recorded in a study of blood T cell repertoires in COVID-19. Libraries were prepared by immunoSEQ multiplex PCR; TCRdb keeps only in-frame clonotypes and omits some of them. The profile covers about 180,000 clones, with around 86% appearing a single time and about 8.3% taken by the ten largest. CDR3 size: 14 residues. Germline V gives CDR1 ENHRY, CDR2 SYGVKD. Trimming removed 6 bases from V and 5 bases from J, with 14 bases in between. The receptor's source is a woman between 70 and 85 years old with COVID-19, enrolled during active disease. Sequenced sample: peripheral blood. V gene TRBV10-3 combines with J gene TRBJ2-4; D possibly corresponds to TRBD1 (5 bases). CDR3 sequence: CAISEKGAQNIQYF. CDR3 coding DNA: TGTGCCATCAGCGAGAAAGGGGCCCAAAACATTCAGTACTTC.